Described below is a single T cell receptor beta chain sequence and its context. Antigen specificity is unknown. This PCR relied on a set of 60 Vbeta primers and 13 Jbeta primers. Produced via immunoSEQ multiplex PCR; TCRdb's table is partial and in-frame only. The sample includes around 150,000 clones, around 83% seen only once; the top ten take around 4%. The sample is drawn from a study of cytomegalovirus exposure and HLA in healthy donors. Points from the study as a whole: According to reports, the classifier identified cytomegalovirus status with high specificity and sensitivity. Cytomegalovirus-associated TCR beta chains were listed, numbering some 170. Later analysis identified a missense DCLRE1C variant that was linked to TCR beta V- and J-gene trimming.

The length of the CDR3 is 14 residues. The V end was cut by 3 bases, the J end by 2 bases, with 5 bases between. Germline values: CDR1 SGHTA, CDR2 FQGTGA. Specimen: PBMCs. This sequence was found in a man between 35 and 55 years old in good health and CMV-seropositive. V gene TRBV7-3 combines with J gene TRBJ2-6; D uncertain. This CDR3 reads CASSLQAGANVLTF. The CDR3 DNA is TGTGCCAGCAGCTTGCAGGCTGGGGCCAACGTCCTGACTTTC.